This T cell receptor (beta chain) was observed in a study of Graves' ophthalmopathy and Graves' hyperthyroidism. General study findings and limits: Sensitivity of roughly 71% and specificity of 72% to 80% were achieved by the model that predicted ophthalmopathy progression. Also, most clonotypes expanded in the thyroid above 0.001 frequency appeared in blood. Sensitivity reached roughly 88% and specificity approximately 81% for a 13-signature model separating ophthalmopathy from stable hyperthyroidism.

Amplification from RNA transcripts yielded the TCR beta CDR3 regions. HTBI-primed RT-PCR formed the first round, and a multiplex PCR formed the second. TCRdb reanalysed the multiplex PCR reads using MiXCR and keeps one entry per CDR3 protein. The data hold around 1,000,000 distinct CDR3 sequences, with 35% to 40% observed a single time. The CDR3 is made up of 13 amino acids. V was cut by 6 bases and J by 2 bases, with 11 bases left in between. This clonotype appeared many times. No antigen is known for it. The sequenced material came from peripheral blood or thyroid tissue (not recorded which). The chain couples TRBV12-3 or TRBV12-4 to TRBJ2-7, with D unclear. This clonotype was sampled from an adult man with Graves' hyperthyroidism. The CDR3 DNA sequence: TGTGCCAGCAGACCTAATCCAACCTACGAGCAGTACTTC. It translates to CASRPNPTYEQYF.